This T cell receptor beta chain was retrieved from a study of cytomegalovirus exposure and HLA in healthy donors. To note about this clone: The antigen is not known.

Findings and limits, study-wide: Later analysis identified a missense DCLRE1C variant that was linked to TCR beta V- and J-gene trimming. For presence/absence analyses, sequencing depth was assumed to be roughly uniform across donors. Previous analysis showed most TCR beta V segments were productive about 87% or about 30% of the time.

The study ran its PCR with 60 Vbeta and 13 Jbeta primers. Data came from immunoSEQ multiplex PCR; TCRdb stores just in-frame clones and leaves some out. This table holds fewer than 120,000 clones, roughly 84% found once. The sequencing input was PBMCs. The sequence was obtained from a man aged 25-40 years in good health and CMV-seropositive.

In DNA form, the CDR3 reads TGTGCCAGCAGCGTAGAAGCCAGGGTCTGGGCGAACACCGGGGAGCTGTTTTTT. Translating gives CASSVEARVWANTGELFF. The rearrangement uses TRBV9 and TRBJ2-2, with a weak D call TRBD1 (5 bases). Germline loops: CDR1 SGDLS, CDR2 YYNGEE. The V end was cut by 0 bases, the J end by 0 bases, with 15 bases between. This CDR3 is built from 18 residues.